This T cell receptor (beta chain) comes out of a study of Graves' ophthalmopathy and Graves' hyperthyroidism. RNA transcripts provided the template for amplifying TCR beta CDR3 regions. Amplification began with first-round RT-PCR using HTBI primers, then second-round multiplex PCR was performed. TCRdb ran MiXCR on the multiplex PCR reads and lists one entry per CDR3 protein. The sample carries around 660,000 distinct CDR3 sequences, over 40% recorded once. This CDR3 has 13 amino acids. The germline V gene encodes CDR1 SGHTS and CDR2 YDEGEE. V shed 0 bases and J shed 7 bases, with 8 bases lying between them.

The receptor's source is an adult man with Graves' ophthalmopathy. The chain joins TRBV5-8 to TRBJ1-3; TRBD1 is a possible D gene (6 bases). Sequencing input: peripheral blood. Here the CDR3 DNA reads TGTGCCAGCAGCTTGGCAGGGGCGAACACCATATATTTT. Translating it yields CASSLAGANTIYF. Using reference TRBV5-8 and TRBJ1-3 for the parts outside the CDR3, the full variable domain is EAGVTQSPTHLIKTRGQQATLRCSPISGHTSVYWYQQALGLGLQFLLWYDEGEERNRGNFPPRFSGRQFPNYSSELNVNALELEDSALYLCASSLAGANTIYFGEGSWLTVV.